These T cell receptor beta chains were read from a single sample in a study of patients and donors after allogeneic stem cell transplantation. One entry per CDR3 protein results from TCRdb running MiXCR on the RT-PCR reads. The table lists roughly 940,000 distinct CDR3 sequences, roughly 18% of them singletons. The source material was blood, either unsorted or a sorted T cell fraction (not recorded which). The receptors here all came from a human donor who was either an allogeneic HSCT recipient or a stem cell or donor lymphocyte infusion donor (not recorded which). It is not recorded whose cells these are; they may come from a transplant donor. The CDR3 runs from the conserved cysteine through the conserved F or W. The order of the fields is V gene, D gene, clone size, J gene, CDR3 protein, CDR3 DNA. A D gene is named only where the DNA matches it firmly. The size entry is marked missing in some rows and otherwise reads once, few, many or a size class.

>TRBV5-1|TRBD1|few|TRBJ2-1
CASSLRQGDGEQFF
TGCGCCAGCAGCTTGCGACAGGGTGATGGTGAGCAGTTCTTC
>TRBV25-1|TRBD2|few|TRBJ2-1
CASSELGSGTSYNEQFF
TGTGCCAGCAGTGAACTTGGTAGCGGGACATCCTACAATGAGCAGTTCTTC
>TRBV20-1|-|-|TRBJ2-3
CSAHLGGTDTQYF
TGCAGTGCGCATCTAGGGGGCACAGATACGCAGTATTTT
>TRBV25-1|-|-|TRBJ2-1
CASSMFTGTEQFF
TGTGCCAGCAGTATGTTCACCGGGACTGAGCAGTTCTTC
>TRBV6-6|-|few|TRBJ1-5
CASRGRTDQPQHF
TGTGCCAGCAGGGGGCGTACCGATCAGCCCCAGCATTTT
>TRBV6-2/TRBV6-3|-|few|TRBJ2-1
CASSYLGGGVDEQFF
TGTGCCAGCAGTTACTTAGGGGGGGGCGTCGATGAGCAGTTCTTC
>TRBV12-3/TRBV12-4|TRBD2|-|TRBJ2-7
CASSAVAGGLNEQYF
TGTGCCAGCAGTGCCGTGGCGGGGGGGCTCAACGAGCAGTACTTC
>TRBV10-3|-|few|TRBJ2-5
CAISEAYGRGQETQYF
TGTGCCATCAGTGAGGCTTACGGGAGAGGGCAAGAGACCCAGTACTTC
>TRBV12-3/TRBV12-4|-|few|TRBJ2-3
CASSFWGERTDTQYF
TGTGCCAGCAGTTTCTGGGGGGAGCGCACAGATACGCAGTATTTT
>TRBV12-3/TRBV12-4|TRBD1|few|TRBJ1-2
CASSPGRQGNYGYTF
TGTGCCAGCAGCCCTGGGCGACAGGGGAACTATGGCTACACCTTC
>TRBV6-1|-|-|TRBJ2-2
CASSTLGGELFF
TGTGCCAGCAGTACCCTGGGCGGGGAGCTGTTTTTT
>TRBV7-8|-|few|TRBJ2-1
CASSDRSEGQFF
TGTGCCAGCAGCGACCGATCGGAGGGGCAGTTCTTC
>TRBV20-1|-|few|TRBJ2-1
CSARDPRVGSEQFF
TGCAGTGCTAGAGATCCACGCGTGGGGTCTGAGCAGTTCTTC
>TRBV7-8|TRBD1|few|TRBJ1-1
CASSPPVRGQGSSAEAFF
TGTGCCAGCAGTCCCCCAGTCAGGGGACAGGGGTCTTCGGCTGAAGCTTTCTTT
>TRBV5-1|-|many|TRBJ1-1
CASSPGRTMNTEAFF
TGCGCCAGCAGCCCGGGACGGACGATGAACACTGAAGCTTTCTTT
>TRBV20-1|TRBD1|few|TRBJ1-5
CSARNSGTGVSNQPQHF
TGCAGTGCTAGAAATTCCGGGACAGGGGTGAGCAATCAGCCCCAGCATTTT
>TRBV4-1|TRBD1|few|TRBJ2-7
CASSQEGTGGGEQYF
TGCGCCAGCAGCCAAGAGGGGACAGGGGGGGGAGAGCAGTACTTC
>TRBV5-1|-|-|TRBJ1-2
CGSSLARAGNGYTF
TGCGGCAGCAGCTTGGCCCGGGCAGGGAATGGCTACACCTTC
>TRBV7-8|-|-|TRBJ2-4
CASSLASGVAKNIQYF
TGTGCCAGCAGCTTAGCGAGCGGAGTAGCCAAAAACATTCAGTACTTC
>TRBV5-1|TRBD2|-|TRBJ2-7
CASSSLRAGTSGGEQYF
TGCGCCAGCAGCTCTCTCCGAGCCGGGACTAGCGGAGGGGAGCAGTACTTC
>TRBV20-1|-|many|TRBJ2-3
CSASATDTQYF
TGCAGTGCTAGCGCTACAGATACGCAGTATTTT
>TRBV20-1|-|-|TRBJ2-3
CSARDPGPGADTQYF
TGCAGTGCTAGAGATCCCGGGCCGGGCGCAGATACGCAGTATTTT
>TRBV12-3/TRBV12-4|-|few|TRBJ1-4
CASSLAEGKLFF
TGTGCCAGCAGTTTAGCAGAGGGAAAACTGTTTTTT
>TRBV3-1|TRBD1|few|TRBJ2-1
CASSQWDRGSGNEQFF
TGTGCCAGCAGCCAATGGGACAGGGGGTCTGGGAATGAGCAGTTCTTC
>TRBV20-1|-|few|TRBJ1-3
CSARDRRYSGNTIYF
TGCAGTGCTAGAGATCGGCGGTACTCTGGAAACACCATATATTTT
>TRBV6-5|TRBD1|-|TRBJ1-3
CASSYGTVSSGNTIYF
TGTGCCAGCAGTTACGGGACAGTCAGCTCTGGAAACACCATATATTTT